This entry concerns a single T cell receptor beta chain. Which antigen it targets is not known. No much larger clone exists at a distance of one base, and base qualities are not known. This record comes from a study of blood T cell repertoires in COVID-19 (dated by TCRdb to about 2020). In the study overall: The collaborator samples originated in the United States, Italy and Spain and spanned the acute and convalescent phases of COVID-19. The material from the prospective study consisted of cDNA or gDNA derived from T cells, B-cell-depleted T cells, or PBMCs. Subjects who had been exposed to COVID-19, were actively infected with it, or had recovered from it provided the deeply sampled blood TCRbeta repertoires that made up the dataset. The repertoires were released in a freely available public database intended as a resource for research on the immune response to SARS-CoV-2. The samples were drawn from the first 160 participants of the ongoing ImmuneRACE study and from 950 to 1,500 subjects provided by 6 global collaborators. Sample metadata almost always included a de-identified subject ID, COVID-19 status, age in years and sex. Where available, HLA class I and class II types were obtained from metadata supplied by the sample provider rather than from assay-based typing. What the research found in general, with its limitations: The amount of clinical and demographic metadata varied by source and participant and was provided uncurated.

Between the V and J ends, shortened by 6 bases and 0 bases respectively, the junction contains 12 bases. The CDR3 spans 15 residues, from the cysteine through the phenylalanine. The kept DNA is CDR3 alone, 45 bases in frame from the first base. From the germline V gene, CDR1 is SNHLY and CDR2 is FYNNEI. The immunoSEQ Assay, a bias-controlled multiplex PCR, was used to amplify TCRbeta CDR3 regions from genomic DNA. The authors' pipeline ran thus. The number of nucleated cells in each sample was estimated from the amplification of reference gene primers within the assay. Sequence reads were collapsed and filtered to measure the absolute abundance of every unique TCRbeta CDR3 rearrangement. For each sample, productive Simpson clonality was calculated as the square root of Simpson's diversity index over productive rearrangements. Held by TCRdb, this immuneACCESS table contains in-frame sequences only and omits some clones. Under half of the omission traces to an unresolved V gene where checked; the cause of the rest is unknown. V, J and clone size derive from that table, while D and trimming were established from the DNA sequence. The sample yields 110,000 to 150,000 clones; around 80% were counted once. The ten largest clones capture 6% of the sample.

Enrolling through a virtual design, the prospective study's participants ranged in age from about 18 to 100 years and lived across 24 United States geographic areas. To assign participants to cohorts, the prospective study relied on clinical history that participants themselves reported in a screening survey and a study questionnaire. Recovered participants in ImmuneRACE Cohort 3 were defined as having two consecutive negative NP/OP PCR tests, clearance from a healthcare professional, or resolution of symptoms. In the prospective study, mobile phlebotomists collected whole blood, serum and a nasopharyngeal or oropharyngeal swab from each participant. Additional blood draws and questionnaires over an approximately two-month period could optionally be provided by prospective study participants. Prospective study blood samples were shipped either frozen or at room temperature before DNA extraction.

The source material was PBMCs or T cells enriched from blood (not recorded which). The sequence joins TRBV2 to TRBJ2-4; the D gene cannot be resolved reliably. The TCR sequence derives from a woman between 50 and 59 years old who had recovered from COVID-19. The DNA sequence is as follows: TGTGCCAGCAGACTCGACCCGGGAGCCAAAAACATTCAGTACTTC. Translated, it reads CASRLDPGAKNIQYF.